This T cell receptor beta chain originates from a study of blood T cell repertoires in COVID-19. Study at large: There were acute and convalescent COVID-19 samples, and they came from the United States, Italy and Spain. T cells, B-cell-depleted T cells, or PBMCs supplied cDNA or gDNA.

This clone was detected once. As handled by the study authors: Estimates of nucleated cell counts were drawn from the amplification of reference gene primers. Sequencing used immunoSEQ multiplex PCR; TCRdb keeps in-frame clones, though not all of them. Clone size and the V and J calls come from that table; the DNA yielded D and trimming. The data contain 80,000 to 100,000 clones, 80% to 90% of them seen just once; the ten biggest clones take up approximately 19%. In germline, CDR1 is LGHNT, CDR2 FRNRAP. With 0 bases removed from V and 2 bases from J, the gap between germline ends came to 8 bases. The CDR3 is made up of 15 amino acids.

The specimen sequenced was peripheral blood. This clonotype originated in a woman at least 80 years old with acute or convalescent COVID-19. V is TRBV12-5 and J is TRBJ2-1, with a possible D match to TRBD1 (5 bases). CDR3 DNA: TGTGCTAGTGGTTTGGTGGCAGGGACCTACAATGAGCAGTTCTTC. This gives the protein CASGLVAGTYNEQFF.